Here is one TCR beta chain with its context. The target antigen is unknown. The assay looked at about 100,000 TCR templates in each sample. Libraries were prepared by immunoSEQ multiplex PCR; TCRdb keeps only in-frame clonotypes and omits some of them. The table records 100,000 to 110,000 clones, more than 85% of them present only once. In germline, CDR1 is LNHDA, CDR2 SQIVND (reference sequence). Deletions cut 3 bases from V and 1 base from J, with 9 bases between. CDR3 length equals 14 residues. This record comes from a study of siplizumab effects on memory and regulatory T cells. Whole-study findings and limits: Alloreactive sequences from unstimulated CD4+ memory cells fell significantly with siplizumab. Memory T cells appeared less diverse than naive cells, which seemed to contribute substantially to alloresponse.

V and J are TRBV19 and TRBJ1-1, with D unclear. The receptor's source is a human donor in good health. The source material was CD4+ T cells sorted from blood. This chain's CDR3 is CASSIGRQNTEAFF. The CDR3 DNA reads as TGTGCCAGTAGTATCGGACGGCAGAACACTGAAGCTTTCTTT.